This T cell receptor beta chain came from a study of PD-1 blockade in classical Hodgkin lymphoma. This CDR3 has 14 amino acids. The V gene lost 2 bases and the J gene lost 0 bases, with 6 bases spanning the gap. Looked up from germline, CDR1 is SGDLS and CDR2 is YYNGEE. Libraries were prepared by immunoSEQ multiplex PCR; TCRdb keeps only in-frame clonotypes and omits some of them. Of 90,000 or so clones listed, about 93% are singletons. Autologous stem cell transplantation was followed by relapse in every patient, and brentuximab vedotin exposure varied. The input for sequencing was peripheral blood mononuclear cells (PBMCs), taken before the second cycle of nivolumab. The chain couples TRBV9 to TRBJ1-5, with unresolved D. The sequence derives from a human donor with classical Hodgkin lymphoma. CDR3 residues: CASSVGYSNQPQHF. In DNA form, the CDR3 reads TGTGCCAGCAGCGTTGGGTATAGCAATCAGCCCCAGCATTTT.